The 15 T cell receptor beta chains below all came from one sample that was sequenced in a study of PD-1 blockade in classical Hodgkin lymphoma. TCRdb's copy holds only in-frame clones and misses some; the assay was immunoSEQ multiplex PCR. Of just under 30,000 clones listed, over 75% are singletons. Relapse after autologous stem cell transplantation occurred in every patient, and brentuximab vedotin exposure varied. Purified CD4+ T cells were obtained from thawed PBMCs through magnetic negative selection. Sequencing was performed on CD4+ T cells from blood, taken at baseline. Receptors originate from a human donor with classical Hodgkin lymphoma.

This chain uses TRBV4-3 with TRBJ2-3; 12 positions agree with TRBD2. The CDR3 extends over 21 amino acids. J gave up 4 bases and V 0 bases, and 17 bases lay outside the gene matches. Germline values: CDR1 LGHNA, CDR2 YSLEER. DNA for the CDR3: TGCGCCAGCAGCCAAGATGCCGGCCTAGCGGGAGGGCCGACATCCGCAGATACGCAGTATTTT. This encodes CASSQDAGLAGGPTSADTQYF.

The chain joins TRBV18 to TRBJ2-7; weak D call: TRBD1 (6 bases). The V end was cut by 3 bases, the J end by 3 bases, with 9 bases between. This CDR3 region has 13 residues. CDR1 and CDR2 (germline): KGHSH, LQKENI. The CDR3 reads CASSPKQGYEQYF. The CDR3 nucleotides read TGTGCCAGCTCACCGAAACAGGGCTACGAGCAGTACTTC. Together with reference TRBV18 and TRBJ2-7, the CDR3 gives the full variable domain: NAGVMQNPRHLVRRRGQEARLRCSPMKGHSHVYWYRQLPEEGLKFMVYLQKENIIDESGMPKERFSAEFPKEGPSILRIQQVVRGDSAAYFCASSPKQGYEQYFGPGTRLTVT.

This clone was detected once. The V gene is TRBV18, the J gene TRBJ2-7, with TRBD1 identical over 7 bases. Germline values: CDR1 KGHSH, CDR2 LQKENI. V was clipped by 0 bases and J by 1 base; unmatched bases: 6. This CDR3 has 16 residues. CDR3 loop: CASSPPNRGKSYEQYF. The CDR3 bases are TGTGCCAGCTCACCACCGAACAGGGGAAAATCCTACGAGCAGTACTTC.

The chain recombines TRBV7-9 with TRBJ1-1; TRBD1 aligns across 7 bases. The trim removed 11 bases at V and 1 base at J, leaving 10 bases unmatched. From germline, CDR1 is SEHNR and CDR2 FQNEAQ (reference sequence). This CDR3 comprises 14 residues. The CDR3 sequence is CAGAQGLRNTEAFF. CDR3 in DNA: TGTGCCGGCGCACAGGGGCTCCGGAACACTGAAGCTTTCTTT.

This clone was found a few times. The rearrangement uses TRBV5-4 and TRBJ1-2; 9 bases map to TRBD1. Trimming removed 4 bases from V and 4 bases from J; junction bases left unmatched: 14. The CDR3 covers 17 residues. CDR1 and CDR2 (germline): SGHNT, YYREEE (reference sequence). Here the CDR3 reads CASSHRDRDPPPYGYTF. The CDR3 nucleotides are TGTGCCAGCAGCCACCGGGACAGGGACCCCCCTCCCTATGGCTACACCTTC.

This chain joins TRBV12-5 and TRBJ2-5; a weak D match, TRBD1 (6 bases). The CDR3 runs 16 residues. The germline gives CDR1 LGHNT, CDR2 FRNRAP. V lost 1 base to trimming and J lost 1 base, with 13 bases between them. CDR3 region: CASGLGQGTIQETQYF. The CDR3 region has the DNA TGTGCTAGTGGTTTGGGGCAGGGGACCATCCAAGAGACCCAGTACTTC.

This chain uses TRBV15 with TRBJ1-3, with 7 positions matching TRBD1. This CDR3 region has 16 residues. Germline V gene lookup returns CDR1 LNHNV and CDR2 YYDKDF (reference sequence). V lost 5 bases and J lost 0; bases outside the gene matches: 7. Here the CDR3 reads CATSPLDRVSGNTIYF. The CDR3 coding sequence is TGTGCCACCAGCCCCCTAGACAGGGTCTCTGGAAACACCATATATTTT.

This chain connects TRBV7-2 to TRBJ2-7, with D maybe TRBD1 (5 bases). The CDR3 sequence is 14 residues long. V was pared by 1 base and J by 5 bases, with 12 bases between. Germline CDR1 and CDR2: SGHTA and FQGNSA. CDR3 nucleotides: TGTGCCAGCAGCTTAGGGGGCCGGGTGGACGAGCAGTACTTC. Translation gives CASSLGGRVDEQYF.

The chain links TRBV14 to TRBJ2-1; the D call may be TRBD1 or TRBD2 (6 bases each). V was cut by 4 bases and J by 0 bases, with 16 bases left in between. CDR3 length: 17 residues. Germline lookup yields CDR1 SGHDN and CDR2 FVKESK. The CDR3 coding sequence is TGTGCCAGCAGCCGGGTGGGGGGCCCCAGCTCCTACAATGAGCAGTTCTTC. It encodes CASSRVGGPSSYNEQFF.

The chain carries TRBV6-6 and TRBJ1-4; 9 bases fit TRBD1. J gave up 8 bases and V 4 bases, and 5 bases lay outside the gene matches. This CDR3 is 14 amino acids long. In germline, CDR1 is MNHNY, CDR2 SVGAGI (reference sequence). The CDR3 sequence is CASSSGQGREKLFF. The CDR3 DNA follows: TGTGCCAGCAGTTCGGGACAGGGTCGAGAAAAACTGTTTTTT.

The chain combines TRBV6-6 with TRBJ2-7; TRBD1 matches 8 bases. The trim removed 6 bases at V and 3 bases at J, leaving 10 bases unmatched. The CDR3 totals 15 residues. The germline CDR1 and CDR2 sequences are MNHNY and SVGAGI (reference sequence). The CDR3 region has the DNA TGTGCCAGCAGCCCAGACAGGGGAGAGCACTACGAGCAGTACTTC. Its translation is CASSPDRGEHYEQYF.

The chain is built from TRBV5-4 and TRBJ2-4, with D maybe TRBD2 (6 bases). The V gene's germline CDR1 is SGHNT and CDR2 YYREEE (reference sequence). The V end lost 0 bases, the J end lost 9 bases, and 10 bases lay between the germline ends. CDR3 length: 13 amino acids. CDR3 region: CASSLAGEAIQYF. Written as DNA, the CDR3 is TGTGCCAGCAGCTTGGCTGGGGAGGCCATTCAGTACTTC.

This clone was picked up a small number of times. The gene calls are TRBV18 and TRBJ2-1; TRBD2 aligns across 11 bases. Trimming at V came to 1 base and at J to 8 bases, leaving 4 bases not matched to a gene. The CDR3 has 15 amino acids. Germline V CDR1 and CDR2: KGHSH, LQKENI. In DNA form, the CDR3 reads TGTGCCAGCTCACCACTAGCGGGAGGGGGTCATGAGCAGTTCTTC. Its protein product is CASSPLAGGGHEQFF.

The rearrangement links TRBV28 to TRBJ2-1; no definite D call. V lost 3 bases to trimming and J lost 10 bases, with 13 bases between them. There are 13 residues in the CDR3. The germline V gene has CDR1 MDHEN and CDR2 SYDVKM. The CDR3 spells CASSFLNPREQFF. CDR3 bases: TGTGCCAGCAGTTTCCTCAATCCCAGGGAGCAGTTCTTC.

This clone was seen a single time. The chain carries TRBV30 and TRBJ1-5; 10 bases align to TRBD1. V was pared by 3 bases and J by 4 bases, with 3 bases of the junction left unmatched. This CDR3 is built from 14 residues. The germline V gene has CDR1 GTSNPN and CDR2 SVGIG (reference sequence). The CDR3 DNA is TGTGCCTGGAGCGGGACAGGGGCTAATCAGCCCCAGCATTTT. Its protein product is CAWSGTGANQPQHF.